This TCR beta chain was sequenced in a study of a mutant IDH1 vaccine in newly diagnosed glioma (dated by TCRdb to about 2021). Regarding the complete study: Of the approximately 32 treated patients, roughly 60% were male and approximately 38% were female, and the mean age was 40.4 years. Six visits were used for peripheral blood collection: V03 (baseline), V05, V07, V10, V12 and V13. Longitudinal TCRB deep sequencing was performed for roughly 24 treated patients wherever samples were available for exploratory analyses. Prior to enrollment, patients had been given standard therapy consisting of radiotherapy alone, temozolomide alone, or radiochemotherapy with temozolomide, with the combination given to most patients.

This clone was detected only a few times. The clone's antigen remains unknown. Within one base of it there is no much larger clone, and no base qualities were kept. Libraries were built with the immunoSEQ multiplex PCR assay. Following the manufacturer's protocol, the hsTCRB Kit was used to amplify rearranged TCR beta chain sequences. TCRB libraries were sequenced on an Illumina MiSeq. The study's own analysis went as follows. Demultiplexing, trimming and gene mapping were performed with the kit vendor's proprietary platform. TCRdb took over this immuneACCESS table, retaining in-frame rearrangements with V and J assigned. Such tables are incomplete; in checked studies, under half of the missing clones stem from an unresolved V gene, and the remainder is unexplained. The DNA was the basis for D and trimming; V, J and clone size are from that table. In all, the sample holds about 92,000 clones, and roughly 77% of those were seen once. Jointly, the top ten make up 7% to 9% of the sample.

What the research found in general, with its limitations: According to the authors, sample limitations meant that analyses of patient blood samples could not be reproduced. Changes in the top peripheral T cell clonotypes picked up by TCRB sequencing did not appear to be linked to pseudoprogression. PBMC samples for TCRB deep sequencing were selected based on availability. Across multiple MHC alleles, vaccine-induced immune responses were seen in more than 90% of patients.

The sample's time point label, decoded: baseline, week 1 (first vaccination visit). The meaning of the sample's treatment or condition label: pre-vaccination baseline after standard-of-care therapy. All donors had newly diagnosed IDH1-mutant astrocytomas of WHO grade 3 or 4 that showed loss of nuclear ATRX. The samples were drawn from NOA16, a multicentre, single-arm, open-label phase I trial in Germany that tested a mutant IDH1 peptide vaccine in humans for the first time. For immunogenicity testing, the blood drawn at visit V03 was used as the baseline sample. Genomic DNA for TCRB sequencing was extracted from EDTA blood using the DNeasy Blood and Tissue Kit. The germline V gene supplies CDR1 MGHRA and CDR2 YSYEKL. From cysteine to phenylalanine, the CDR3 is 14 amino acids long. Just the 42-base CDR3 DNA is kept, in frame starting at base 1. The trim is 1 base for V and 6 bases for J, with a gap of 12 bases between the germline ends.

This specimen was PBMCs, taken from a glioma patient treated with radiotherapy, temozolomide or both. The rearranged chain carries TRBV4-1 and TRBJ1-1, with the D gene call left open. The sequence was collected from a man between 35 and 55 years old with glioma. Read as DNA, the sequence is TGCGCCAGCAGCCAAGGACTGATGGTGGCTGAAGCTTTCTTT. This yields the protein CASSQGLMVAEAFF.